This TCR beta chain was documented in a study of identical twins. Study conclusions and caveats: Memory repertoires showed no such pattern, whereas abundant cord blood beta clonotypes carried fewer insertions. In drawing conclusions, the study used cross-sectional statistical analysis and did not follow the same donors. Models underpredicted monozygotic twin sharing of out-of-frame TCR alpha.

cDNA molecules carried unique molecular identifiers, and template switching added a universal primer site. TCRdb ran MiXCR on the 5' RACE reads and lists one entry per CDR3 protein. Here the sample spans about 220,000 distinct CDR3 sequences, approximately 9% being singletons. The CDR3 is 14 amino acids. Germline V gives CDR1 SGHTA, CDR2 FQGNSA. V was trimmed by 6 bases and J by 2 bases, leaving 14 bases between them. This clonotype was counted only a few times. Its target is unknown. The chain uses TRBV7-2 and TRBJ2-7; no reliable D call. The sequenced material came from memory (CD45RO+) T cells sorted from blood. This receptor was identified in a woman younger than 30 in good health. The CDR3 protein is CASRSSWAAYEQYF. CDR3 DNA sequence: TGTGCCAGCAGATCCTCGTGGGCAGCCTACGAGCAGTACTTC.